This T cell receptor beta chain is drawn from a study of CD8 T cells in ankylosing spondylitis. Per the germline V gene, CDR1 is KGHDR and CDR2 is SFDVKD. The V and J ends lost 3 bases and 0 bases respectively, with 8 bases between them. The CDR3 totals 16 residues. As the method for making TCR beta libraries, quantitative 5'-RACE with molecular barcodes was used. In TCRdb, the 5' RACE reads were re-called with MiXCR into one record per CDR3 protein. The sample includes 350,000 to 450,000 distinct CDR3 sequences, roughly 26% of them seen just once. Whole-study results and caveats: There was a TCR beta motif, made of fewer than 10 highly homologous variants, that appeared characteristic of ankylosing spondylitis blood.

This clonotype showed up just a few times. The antigen is not known. This chain links TRBV24-1 with TRBJ2-6; D remains unclear. Material for sequencing was blood, either unsorted or a sorted T cell fraction (not recorded which). The receptor's source is a male donor with ankylosing spondylitis. The CDR3 loop is CATSDRRPSGANVLTF. The CDR3 DNA reads TGTGCCACCAGTGATCGGCGCCCCTCTGGGGCCAACGTCCTGACTTTC.